This TCR beta chain emerged from a study of human T cells and chemical hapten exposure. Turning to the study itself: Alopecia areata, totalis or universalis affected patients, mainly female. General study results and limits: Patch test score was positively correlated with the counts of TCRs that had expanded at PT1.

Only a few counts were recorded for this clonotype. Antigen unknown. Time point indicated: patch test 3, about 24 weeks after DPC sensitization. The treatment was: therapeutic diphenylcyclopropenone sensitization with weekly scalp DPC. V dropped 4 bases and J dropped 0 bases, with 7 bases sitting between them. The length of the CDR3 is 13 residues. Germline CDR1 and CDR2: MNHEY and SMNVEV (reference sequence). The library gave individual cDNA molecules unique molecular identifiers. TCRdb analysed the RACE reads with MiXCR anew, one entry per CDR3 protein. The sample yields some 97,000 distinct CDR3 sequences, roughly 27% seen once.

The chain combines TRBV27 with TRBJ2-7; D is unresolved. Sequenced material: whole blood, taken in connection with sensitization to the hapten diphenylcyclopropenone (DPC). This receptor was taken from a man between 35 and 55 years old with alopecia areata. Some clones in this sample may be carry-over from other donors' samples. The CDR3 loop reads CASSSTRSYEQYF. CDR3 coding DNA: TGTGCCAGCAGTTCGACCCGCTCCTACGAGCAGTACTTC.